The 7 T cell receptor beta chains below come from one sample, sequenced in a study of cytomegalovirus exposure and HLA in healthy donors. The PCR employed 60 Vbeta primers together with 13 Jbeta primers. Libraries were prepared by immunoSEQ multiplex PCR; TCRdb keeps only in-frame clonotypes and omits some of them. Among some 200,000 clones listed, around 77% were seen once. Source material: PBMCs. These receptors came from a woman aged 25-40 years in good health and CMV-seronegative.

The chain carries TRBV6-6 and TRBJ2-6; the D is unclear. Germline assignment: CDR1 MNHNY and CDR2 SVGAGI (reference sequence). The CDR3 has 15 residues. V was shortened by 5 bases and J by 2 bases, with 10 bases between the two germline ends. The CDR3: CASSTQVPGANVLTF. In DNA, the CDR3 is TGTGCCAGCAGTACCCAGGTACCTGGGGCCAACGTCCTGACTTTC.

The genes are TRBV5-1 and TRBJ2-7; a weak D match, TRBD1 (6 bases). Germline loops: CDR1 SGHRS, CDR2 YFSETQ. Trimming removed 0 bases from V and 5 bases from J, with 15 bases in between. The CDR3 has 15 residues. The DNA for the CDR3 is TGCGCCAGCAGCTTGGGGGAATACAGGGCAAACGAGCAGTACTTC. It translates to CASSLGEYRANEQYF.

The CDR3 sequence is CASSLVRTSGGMGTGELFF. The CDR3 nucleotides read TGTGCCAGCAGCTTGGTGCGGACTAGCGGGGGGATGGGGACCGGGGAGCTGTTTTTT. The V call is TRBV5-4, the J call TRBJ2-2, with 14 bases fitting TRBD2. Germline loops: CDR1 SGHNT, CDR2 YYREEE (reference sequence). V lost 0 bases to trimming and J lost 5 bases; unmatched junction nucleotides: 9. CDR3 length equals 19 residues.

In its sample, this clone was seen once. This chain links TRBV7-2 with TRBJ2-5, with D maybe TRBD1 (5 bases). With 5 bases removed from V and 0 bases from J, the gap between germline ends came to 10 bases. CDR1 and CDR2 (germline): SGHTA, FQGNSA. The CDR3 is 14 amino acids. The CDR3 region has the DNA TGTGCCAGCAGCCCGACAGCTTACCAAGAGACCCAGTACTTC. This encodes CASSPTAYQETQYF.

This rearrangement joins TRBV2 to TRBJ2-7; D gene uncertain. Germline loops: CDR1 SNHLY, CDR2 FYNNEI. The ends were cut back, 1 base at V and 6 bases at J, with 7 bases in the middle. This CDR3 contains 12 residues. In DNA form, the CDR3 reads TGTGCCAGCAGTGAAGACTATGGCGAGCAGTACTTC. Amino acid sequence: CASSEDYGEQYF. The full variable domain, with the rest looked up from reference TRBV2 and TRBJ2-7, is EPEVTQTPSHQVTQMGQEVILRCVPISNHLYFYWYRQILGQKVEFLVSFYNNEISEKSEIFDDQFSVERPDGSNFTLKIRSTKLEDSAMYFCASSEDYGEQYFGPGTRLTVT.

The genes are TRBV30 and TRBJ2-1, with no clear D. Per the germline V gene, CDR1 is GTSNPN and CDR2 is SVGIG (reference sequence). V gave up 0 bases and J gave up 0 bases, with 12 bases separating them. The CDR3 is 16 residues long. The CDR3 is CAWSVTKLSSYNEQFF. DNA for the CDR3: TGTGCCTGGAGTGTGACCAAACTAAGCTCCTACAATGAGCAGTTCTTC. Variable domain in full (rest from reference TRBV30 and TRBJ2-1): SQTIHQWPATLVQPVGSPLSLECTVEGTSNPNLYWYRQAAGRGLQLLFYSVGIGQISSEVPQNLSASRPQDRQFILSSKKLLLSDSGFYLCAWSVTKLSSYNEQFFGPGTRLTVL.

The rearrangement joins TRBV7-8 to TRBJ2-3, with 10 bases that match TRBD2. V shed 2 bases, J shed 4 bases, and the junction held 3 bases outside the gene matches. This CDR3 region has 15 residues. The germline V gene has CDR1 SGHVS and CDR2 FQNEAQ. CDR3 in DNA: TGTGCCAGCAGCTTAAGCGGGGGGGCCCCAGATACGCAGTATTTT. Translated: CASSLSGGAPDTQYF.